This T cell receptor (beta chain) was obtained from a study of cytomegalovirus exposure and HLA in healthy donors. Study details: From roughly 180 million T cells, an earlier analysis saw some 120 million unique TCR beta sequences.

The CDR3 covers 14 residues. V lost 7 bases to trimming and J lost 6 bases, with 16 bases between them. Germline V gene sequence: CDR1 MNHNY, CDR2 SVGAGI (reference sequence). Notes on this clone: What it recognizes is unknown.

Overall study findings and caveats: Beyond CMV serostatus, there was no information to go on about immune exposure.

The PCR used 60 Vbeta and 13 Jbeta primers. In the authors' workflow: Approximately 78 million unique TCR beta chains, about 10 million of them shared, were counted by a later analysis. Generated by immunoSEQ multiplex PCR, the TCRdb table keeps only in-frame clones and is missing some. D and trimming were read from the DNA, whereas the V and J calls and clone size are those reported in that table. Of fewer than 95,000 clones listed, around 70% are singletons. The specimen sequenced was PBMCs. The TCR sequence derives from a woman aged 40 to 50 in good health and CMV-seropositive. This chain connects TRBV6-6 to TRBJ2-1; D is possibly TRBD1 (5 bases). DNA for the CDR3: TGTGCCAGCACCATCAGCCCAAGGGGCAATGAGCAGTTCTTC. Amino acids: CASTISPRGNEQFF.